Presented here are 25 T cell receptor beta chains from one specimen sequenced in a study of PD-L1 blockade in urothelial cancer. The table came from immunoSEQ multiplex PCR; TCRdb's copy has only in-frame clones and leaves some out. The profile covers roughly 56,000 clones, with around 79% appearing a single time and 4% to 5.5% taken by the ten largest. Sequenced here: PBMCs, sampled around atezolizumab (anti-PD-L1) treatment. Receptors were obtained from a man aged 70-80 years with urothelial cancer.

V gene TRBV19 combines with J gene TRBJ2-7; 7 positions match TRBD2. Trimming cost V 7 bases and J 4 bases; bases outside gene matches: 7. This CDR3 is built from 13 residues. Germline lookup yields CDR1 LNHDA and CDR2 SQIVND (reference sequence). CDR3 amino acids: CASTAGRRYEQYF. Written as DNA, the CDR3 is TGTGCCAGTACGGCCGGGAGGAGGTACGAGCAGTACTTC.

CDR3 DNA: TGTGCCAGCAACCCCGCGGGAGGATCCTACAATGAGCAGTTCTTC. Translated: CASNPAGGSYNEQFF. The gene calls are TRBV25-1 and TRBJ2-1, with 8 bases identical to TRBD2. Germline V gene lookup returns CDR1 MGHDK and CDR2 SYGVNS. V trimming: 7 bases; J trimming: 1 base; junction bases outside the gene matches: 6. The CDR3 is 15 amino acids.

The CDR3 DNA reads TGTGCCAGCTCACCGAGGACTAGCGGGACAGCCTCCAATGAGCAGTTCTTC. Protein: CASSPRTSGTASNEQFF. The V and J genes are TRBV18 and TRBJ2-1; 12 bases line up with TRBD2. Germline V lookup: CDR1 KGHSH, CDR2 LQKENI. The CDR3 has 17 residues. The V gene end was trimmed by 3 bases and the J gene end by 6 bases; junction bases not matched to a gene: 9.

V is TRBV11-2 and J is TRBJ2-2; 7 bases match TRBD1. The CDR3 spans 15 residues. The germline V gene has CDR1 SGHAT and CDR2 FQNNGV. V gave up 5 bases and J gave up 3 bases; unmatched junction bases: 6. The CDR3 spells CASSPRTGYTGELFF. The CDR3 DNA reads as TGTGCCAGCAGCCCGCGGACAGGCTACACCGGGGAGCTGTTTTTT.

The chain couples TRBV27 to TRBJ2-3; 9 nucleotides align to TRBD2. Germline V gives CDR1 MNHEY, CDR2 SMNVEV (reference sequence). This CDR3 contains 14 residues. Trimming at V came to 6 bases and at J to 3 bases, leaving 4 bases not matched to a gene. This CDR3 is CASRTGLATDTQYF. As DNA, the CDR3 is TGTGCCAGCAGGACGGGACTAGCTACAGATACGCAGTATTTT.

V is TRBV11-2 and J is TRBJ1-2; possible D gene TRBD1, 5 bases. Germline CDR1 SGHAT, CDR2 FQNNGV. The CDR3 is 15 amino acids. The ends were cut back, 4 bases at V and 6 bases at J, with 18 bases in the middle. DNA of the CDR3: TGTGCCAGCAGCTCCCTATGGCGGGGGAAACATGGCTACACCTTC. Translating it yields CASSSLWRGKHGYTF.

The sample holds a few counts of this clone. The V and J genes are TRBV4-1 and TRBJ1-5, with 10 bases fitting TRBD1. From germline, CDR1 is MGHRA and CDR2 YSYEKL. The CDR3 extends over 13 amino acids. The J segment lost 10 bases and the V segment lost 3 bases, leaving 3 bases of the junction unmatched. The CDR3 loop reads CASSQGQGSPQHF. In DNA, the CDR3 is TGCGCCAGCAGCCAGGGACAGGGGTCTCCCCAGCATTTT.

This clone was detected only a few times. The chain employs TRBV2 and TRBJ2-5; 9 bases fit TRBD2. The CDR3 is 15 amino acids. Germline V gene sequence: CDR1 SNHLY, CDR2 FYNNEI. The trim removed 6 bases at V and 6 bases at J, leaving 11 bases unmatched. CDR3 sequence reads: CASRPGTSSLKTQYF. The CDR3, as DNA: TGTGCCAGCAGACCCGGGACTAGCTCTCTTAAGACCCAGTACTTC.

By sample fraction, this clone is medium-sized (0.01 to 0.1%). This chain joins TRBV29-1 and TRBJ2-1; tentative D call: TRBD2 (6 bases). The V gene's germline CDR1 is SQVTM and CDR2 ANQGSEA. This CDR3 has 15 residues. Trimming cost V 4 bases and J 5 bases, with 18 bases left between them. The CDR3 DNA follows: TGCAGCGTTGTTGGCATCGGGGGAGTCAACAATGAGCAGTTCTTC. Protein sequence: CSVVGIGGVNNEQFF.

The chain combines TRBV5-6 with TRBJ2-3, with 13 nucleotides matching TRBD2. In germline, CDR1 is SGHDT, CDR2 YYEEEE. V lost 1 base to trimming and J lost 2 bases; unmatched junction nucleotides: 4. The CDR3 is 17 amino acids. CDR3 in amino acids: CASSLTSGRAVTDTQYF. CDR3 bases: TGTGCCAGCAGCTTGACTAGCGGGAGGGCCGTCACAGATACGCAGTATTTT.

The V gene is TRBV11-2, the J gene TRBJ2-1, with D possibly matching TRBD2 (6 bases). Germline V gene sequence: CDR1 SGHAT, CDR2 FQNNGV. The CDR3 contains 16 residues. The V end was cut by 5 bases, the J end by 5 bases, with 19 bases between. The CDR3 DNA reads as TGTGCCAGCAGCCCTTCGGCTACCCGCGGGAACAATGAGCAGTTCTTC. Protein product: CASSPSATRGNNEQFF.

The V call is TRBV6-6, the J call TRBJ2-7, with TRBD1 identical over 8 bases. The CDR3 is 14 residues long. The trim removed 4 bases at V and 4 bases at J, leaving 6 bases unmatched. From germline, CDR1 is MNHNY and CDR2 SVGAGI (reference sequence). The CDR3 region has the DNA TGTGCCAGCAGTTTTGAGACAGGGGTTTACGAGCAGTACTTC. Residues: CASSFETGVYEQYF.

The CDR3 DNA reads as TGTGCCAGCAGTTTATACCCCGGGAGCAAGGAAAAACTGTTTTTT. The encoded protein is CASSLYPGSKEKLFF. The chain carries TRBV27 and TRBJ1-4; D not resolved. Germline V gene sequence: CDR1 MNHEY, CDR2 SMNVEV (reference sequence). V shed 1 base and J shed 8 bases, with 14 bases lying between them. The CDR3 spans 15 residues.

The chain is built from TRBV18 and TRBJ2-1, with 13 nucleotides matching TRBD2. CDR1 KGHSH and CDR2 LQKENI come from the germline V gene. V lost 5 bases to trimming and J lost 5 bases; unmatched junction nucleotides: 9. There are 17 residues in the CDR3. The DNA of the CDR3 is TGTGCCAGCTCATTCTTACTAGCGGGAGGGATCAACAATGAGCAGTTCTTC. Translated: CASSFLLAGGINNEQFF.

CDR3 sequence reads: CASSPGTPLNEQYF. CDR3 nucleotides: TGTGCCAGCTCACCAGGGACTCCCCTTAACGAGCAGTACTTC. The rearrangement uses TRBV18 and TRBJ2-7; weak D call: TRBD2 (6 bases). Looked up from germline, CDR1 is KGHSH and CDR2 is LQKENI. Trimming pared 2 bases from V and 5 bases from J, leaving 13 bases between. The CDR3 sequence is 14 residues long.

This chain connects TRBV9 to TRBJ2-2, with 9 bases aligning to TRBD2. CDR1 is SGDLS and CDR2 is YYNGEE in the germline V gene. V shed 4 bases, J shed 1 base, and the junction held 5 bases outside the gene matches. The CDR3 extends over 16 amino acids. The CDR3 DNA reads TGTGCCAGCAGCATCAAAGCGGGAGGGAACACCGGGGAGCTGTTTTTT. Encoded protein: CASSIKAGGNTGELFF.

This chain joins TRBV30 and TRBJ2-1, with D maybe TRBD2 (5 bases). The V end lost 0 bases, the J end lost 6 bases, and 6 bases lay between the germline ends. Germline lookup yields CDR1 GTSNPN and CDR2 SVGIG (reference sequence). The CDR3 is 12 amino acids. The CDR3 is CAWSVLGNEQFF. CDR3 DNA: TGTGCCTGGAGTGTACTAGGCAATGAGCAGTTCTTC.

The chain uses TRBV5-1 and TRBJ2-2; D remains ambiguous. Germline CDR1 SGHRS, CDR2 YFSETQ. The CDR3 runs to 16 residues. V was trimmed by 0 bases and J by 7 bases, leaving 16 bases between them. CDR3 coding DNA: TGCGCCAGCAGCTTGGTGTCCAGGCCTATTGACGGGGAGCTGTTTTTT. Its protein is CASSLVSRPIDGELFF.

The V call is TRBV5-6, the J call TRBJ2-3; no clear D. This CDR3 has 14 residues. Trimming took 2 bases from V and 4 from J, leaving 11 bases between them. Germline CDR1 reads SGHDT; CDR2 reads YYEEEE. CDR3 sequence (DNA): TGTGCCAGCAGCTTAGCAACAGTTGCAGATACGCAGTATTTT. This codes for CASSLATVADTQYF.

This clone was counted once. CDR3 loop: CASSPSAGYGYTF. CDR3 bases: TGCGCCAGCAGCCCGAGTGCGGGTTATGGCTACACCTTC. The chain has TRBV4-1 and TRBJ1-2; D is unresolved. The V and J ends lost 4 bases and 5 bases respectively, with 11 bases between them. The CDR3 totals 13 residues. Germline assignment: CDR1 MGHRA and CDR2 YSYEKL.

The chain has TRBV7-6 and TRBJ2-3; D is perhaps TRBD2 (6 bases). Germline V CDR1 and CDR2: SGHVS, FNYEAQ. V shed 4 bases and J shed 9 bases, with 20 bases lying between them. There are 15 residues in the CDR3. CDR3 in DNA: TGTGCCAGCAGCTCCTTAGTCCCAGGAGGAGGGACGCAGTATTTT. The encoded protein is CASSSLVPGGGTQYF.

This clone was picked up one time. The chain is built from TRBV5-4 and TRBJ1-1; no reliable D call. CDR1 and CDR2 from the germline V gene are SGHNT and YYREEE (reference sequence). The V gene lost 2 bases and the J gene lost 3 bases, with 8 bases spanning the gap. The CDR3 contains 13 residues. DNA of the CDR3: TGTGCCAGCAGCTTAGAACATGACACTGAAGCTTTCTTT. Its translation is CASSLEHDTEAFF.

This clone showed up just once. This chain links TRBV5-4 with TRBJ2-3; TRBD2 is a possible D gene (5 bases). The V and J ends lost 0 bases and 1 base respectively, with 9 bases between them. Germline V gene lookup returns CDR1 SGHNT and CDR2 YYREEE (reference sequence). CDR3 length: 15 amino acids. CDR3 residues: CASSLDLARTDTQYF. The CDR3, as DNA: TGTGCCAGCAGCTTGGACCTAGCTCGCACAGATACGCAGTATTTT.

The chain carries TRBV19 and TRBJ2-3, with TRBD2 as a possible D gene (7 bases). Germline V CDR1 and CDR2: LNHDA, SQIVND (reference sequence). This CDR3 contains 18 residues. V lost 3 bases to trimming and J lost 6 bases, with 25 bases between them. CDR3 coding DNA: TGTGCCAGTAGTATGCCGGGGGCTAGCGGAAGAGTCGCTGATACGCAGTATTTT. Protein product: CASSMPGASGRVADTQYF.

The chain joins TRBV5-1 to TRBJ1-1; 8 bases align to TRBD1. J was trimmed by 3 bases and V by 2 bases; bases with no gene match: 6. The CDR3 runs 15 residues. CDR1 is SGHRS, CDR2 YFSETQ, per germline. CDR3 sequence (DNA): TGCGCCAGCAGCTTACGACAGGGGACGTACACTGAAGCTTTCTTT. Amino acid sequence: CASSLRQGTYTEAFF.